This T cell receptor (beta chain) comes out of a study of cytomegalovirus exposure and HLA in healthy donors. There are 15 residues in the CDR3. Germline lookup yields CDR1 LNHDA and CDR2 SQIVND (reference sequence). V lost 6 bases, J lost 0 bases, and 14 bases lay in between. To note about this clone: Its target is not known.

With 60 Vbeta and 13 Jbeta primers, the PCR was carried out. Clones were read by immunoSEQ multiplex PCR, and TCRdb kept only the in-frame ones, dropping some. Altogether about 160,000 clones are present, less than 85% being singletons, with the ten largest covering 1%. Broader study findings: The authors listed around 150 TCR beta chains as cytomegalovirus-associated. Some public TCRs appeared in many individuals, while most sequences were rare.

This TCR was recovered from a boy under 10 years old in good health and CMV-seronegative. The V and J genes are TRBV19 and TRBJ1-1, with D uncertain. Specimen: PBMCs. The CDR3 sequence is CASSRFRDMNTEAFF. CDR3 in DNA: TGTGCCAGTAGCCGTTTCCGGGATATGAACACTGAAGCTTTCTTT.